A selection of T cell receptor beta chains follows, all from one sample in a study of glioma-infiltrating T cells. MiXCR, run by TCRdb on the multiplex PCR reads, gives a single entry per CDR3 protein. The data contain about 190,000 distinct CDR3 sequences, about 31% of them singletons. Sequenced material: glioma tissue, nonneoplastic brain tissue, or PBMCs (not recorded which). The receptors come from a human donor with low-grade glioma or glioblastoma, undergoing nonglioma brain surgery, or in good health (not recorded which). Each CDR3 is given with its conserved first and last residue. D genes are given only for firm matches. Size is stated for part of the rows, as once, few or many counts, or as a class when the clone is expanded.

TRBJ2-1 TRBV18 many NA CASSPFYYNEQFF TGTGCCAGCTCACCATTCTATTACAATGAGCAGTTCTTC
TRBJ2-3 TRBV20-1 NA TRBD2 CSARDPGGPTDTKYF TGCAGTGCTAGAGACCCGGGAGGGCCCACAGATACAAAGTATTTT
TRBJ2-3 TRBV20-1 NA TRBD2 CSARDSASGSDTQYF TGCAGTGCTAGAGATAGCGCTAGCGGGAGTGATACGCAGTATTTT
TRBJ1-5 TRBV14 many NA CASSQSDTNQPQHF TGTGCCAGCAGCCAAAGTGACACCAATCAGCCCCAGCATTTT
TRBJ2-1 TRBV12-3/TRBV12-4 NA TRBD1 CASSLAGQASNEQFF TGTGCCAGCAGTTTAGCGGGACAGGCGTCCAATGAGCAGTTCTTC
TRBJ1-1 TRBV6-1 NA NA CARRGTLGGNTEAFF TGTGCCAGAAGAGGGACTTTAGGAGGGAACACTGAAGCTTTCTTT
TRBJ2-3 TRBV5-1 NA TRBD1 CASSYGQAPDTQYF TGCGCCAGCAGTTATGGACAGGCGCCAGATACGCAGTATTTT
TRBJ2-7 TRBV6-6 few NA CASSRMAGSDNEQYF TGTGCCAGCAGCCGGATGGCGGGATCCGACAACGAGCAGTACTTC
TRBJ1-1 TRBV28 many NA CATQPSWGLNTEAFF TGTGCCACACAACCCTCGTGGGGCTTGAACACTGAAGCTTTCTTT
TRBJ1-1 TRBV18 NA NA CTSSMAIDRRNTEAFF TGTACCAGCTCAATGGCGATCGACAGGCGGAACACTGAAGCTTTCTTT
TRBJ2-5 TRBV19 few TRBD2 CASSTRTSGSVETQYF TGTGCCAGTAGTACCCGGACTAGCGGGAGTGTCGAGACCCAGTACTTC